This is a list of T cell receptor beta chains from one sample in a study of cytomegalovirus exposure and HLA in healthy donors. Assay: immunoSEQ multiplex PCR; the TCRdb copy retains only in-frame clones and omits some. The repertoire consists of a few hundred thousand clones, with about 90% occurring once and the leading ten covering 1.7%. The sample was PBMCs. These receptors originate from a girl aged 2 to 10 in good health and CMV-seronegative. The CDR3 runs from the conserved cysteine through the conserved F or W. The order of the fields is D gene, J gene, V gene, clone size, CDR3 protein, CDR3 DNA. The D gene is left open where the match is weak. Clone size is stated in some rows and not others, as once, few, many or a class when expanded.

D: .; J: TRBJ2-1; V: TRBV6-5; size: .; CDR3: CASSYPGGEQFF; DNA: TGTGCCAGCAGTTACCCCGGAGGCGAGCAGTTCTTC
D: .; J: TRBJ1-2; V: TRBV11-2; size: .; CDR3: CASSLEQGLNYGYTF; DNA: TGTGCCAGCAGCTTAGAACAGGGCCTAAACTATGGCTACACCTTC
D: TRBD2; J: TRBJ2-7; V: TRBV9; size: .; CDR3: CASSESVTSGSYEQYF; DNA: TGTGCCAGCAGCGAATCTGTGACTAGCGGGTCTTACGAGCAGTACTTC
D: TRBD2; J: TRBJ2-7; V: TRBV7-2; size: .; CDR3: CASSLVVAGGSSYEQYF; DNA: TGTGCCAGCAGCTTAGTGGTAGCGGGGGGGAGCTCCTACGAGCAGTACTTC
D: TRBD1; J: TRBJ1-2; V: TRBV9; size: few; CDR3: CASSDTGVGYTF; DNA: TGTGCCAGCAGCGATACAGGGGTCGGCTACACCTTC
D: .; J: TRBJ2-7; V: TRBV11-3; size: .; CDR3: CASSLGQGPHEQYF; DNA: TGTGCCAGCAGCTTAGGGCAGGGGCCTCATGAGCAGTACTTC
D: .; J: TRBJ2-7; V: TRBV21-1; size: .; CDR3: CASSTNFGAAGGCEQYF; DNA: TGTGCCAGCAGCACAAATTTCGGGGCAGCGGGAGGTTGCGAGCAGTACTTC
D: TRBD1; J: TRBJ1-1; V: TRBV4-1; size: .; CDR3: CASSPGTVEAFF; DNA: TGCGCCAGCAGTCCCGGGACAGTTGAAGCTTTCTTT
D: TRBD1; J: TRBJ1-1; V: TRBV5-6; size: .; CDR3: CASSRGTGSNTEAFF; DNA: TGTGCCAGCAGCCGGGGGACAGGTTCTAACACTGAAGCTTTCTTT
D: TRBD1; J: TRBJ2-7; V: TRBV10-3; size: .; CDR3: CAIRNTGTGDSYGQYF; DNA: TGTGCCATCAGAAACACTGGGACAGGGGACTCCTACGGGCAGTACTTC
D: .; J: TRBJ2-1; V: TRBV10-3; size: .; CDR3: CAISDFGNEQFF; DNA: TGTGCCATCAGTGATTTCGGCAATGAGCAGTTCTTC
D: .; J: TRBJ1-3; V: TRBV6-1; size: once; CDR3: CASSGGVEWGEYTGNTIYF; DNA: TGTGCCAGCAGTGGGGGGGTTGAGTGGGGGGAATATACTGGAAACACCATATATTTT
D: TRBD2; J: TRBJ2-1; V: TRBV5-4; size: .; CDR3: CASSLNSGSSYNEQFF; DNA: TGTGCCAGCAGCTTGAATAGCGGGAGCTCCTACAATGAGCAGTTCTTC
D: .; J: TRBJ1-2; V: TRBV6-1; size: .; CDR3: CASRPPGRGFYGYTF; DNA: TGTGCCAGCAGGCCCCCGGGACGGGGGTTTTATGGCTACACCTTC
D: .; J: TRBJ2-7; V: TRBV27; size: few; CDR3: CASSSSSYEQYF; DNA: TGTGCCAGCAGTTCGAGCTCCTACGAGCAGTACTTC
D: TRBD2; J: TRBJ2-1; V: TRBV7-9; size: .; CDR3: CASSQTSGTYNEQFF; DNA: TGTGCCAGCAGCCAGACTAGCGGTACCTACAATGAGCAGTTCTTC
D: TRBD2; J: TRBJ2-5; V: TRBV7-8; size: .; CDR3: CASSWGRALETQYF; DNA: TGTGCCAGCAGCTGGGGGAGGGCCCTCGAGACCCAGTACTTC
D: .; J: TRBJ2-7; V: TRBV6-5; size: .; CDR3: CASIQGHEQYF; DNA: TGTGCCAGTATCCAGGGCCACGAGCAGTACTTC
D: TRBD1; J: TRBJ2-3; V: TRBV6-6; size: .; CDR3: CASRDRATSTDTQYF; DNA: TGTGCCAGCAGGGACAGGGCCACTAGCACAGATACGCAGTATTTT
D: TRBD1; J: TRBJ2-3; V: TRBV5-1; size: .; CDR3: CASSYRDRTTLLTDTQYF; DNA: TGCGCCAGCAGTTACCGGGACAGGACGACCCTTCTCACAGATACGCAGTATTTT
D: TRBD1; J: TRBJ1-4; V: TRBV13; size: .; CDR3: CASSTGQGGEKLFF; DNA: TGTGCCAGCAGCACAGGACAGGGCGGTGAAAAACTGTTTTTT
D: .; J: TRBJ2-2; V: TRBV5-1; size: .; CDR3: CASSRLMETRSTGELFF; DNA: TGCGCCAGCAGCCGCCTTATGGAGACGCGGAGCACCGGGGAGCTGTTTTTT
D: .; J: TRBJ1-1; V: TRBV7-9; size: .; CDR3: CASTESSRDGGEAFF; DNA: TGTGCCAGCACCGAATCGTCCCGGGACGGGGGTGAAGCTTTCTTT
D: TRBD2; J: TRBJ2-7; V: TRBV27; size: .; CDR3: CASSGLAEGYEQYF; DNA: TGTGCCAGCAGTGGACTAGCGGAAGGTTACGAGCAGTACTTC